This TCR beta chain originates from a study of shared clonotypes between healthy human individuals. Study in general: Researchers assigned three CD4 naive, three CD4 memory, two CD8 naive and one CD8 memory plate to each donor. General study findings and limits: Some naive CD4 clonotypes, roughly 4.7%, turned up in common across a few donors.

As regards this clone: Its antigen remains unidentified.

Authors' processing steps: Junction-only sequences without quality scores were provided by ImmunoSEQ, so filtering was different. Clones were sequenced by immunoSEQ multiplex PCR, and TCRdb holds only the in-frame ones, with some missing. From that table come the V and J calls and clone size; the DNA was used to work out D and trimming. The repertoire has 2.3 million or so clones, approximately 95% of them found once; the top ten carry under 0.45%. CDR1 MNHEY and CDR2 SMNVEV come from the germline V gene (reference sequence). Trimming left V 6 bases short and J 5 bases short, with 14 bases between. The CDR3 runs to 14 residues. From CD4+ cells came CD45RA+ naive and CD45RA-negative memory subsets.

The sequenced material came from naive CD4+ T cells from PBMCs. Subset specified: CD45RA+ positively selected. This TCR was recovered from a man between 18 and 35 years old in good health. Some clones in this sample may be carry-over from other donors' samples. The chain is built from TRBV27 and TRBJ2-1, with D possibly matching TRBD1 (6 bases). The CDR3: CASRRTEFNNEQFF. CDR3 bases: TGTGCCAGCAGGAGGACAGAATTTAACAATGAGCAGTTCTTC.